The clone carrying this T cell receptor (beta chain) was counted ten times or more. No antigen is known for it. Specified treatment: skin biopsy from PPD injection site in Mantoux-positive individual. A UMI-containing oligonucleotide was joined by 3' ligation to the TCR cDNA template. Tuberculin skin test biopsies were taken where PPD was injected in Mantoux-positive people. The CDR3 is 14 amino acids. The V gene end was trimmed by 6 bases and the J gene end by 3 bases; junction bases not matched to a gene: 4. Germline V CDR1 and CDR2: MGHDK, SYGVNS. The data were taken from a study of naive and memory T cell subsets. Study results and caveats: Far more TCRs reportedly came from tuberculin skin test site biopsies. Delayed type IV hypersensitivity infiltration was taken to explain higher tuberculin-site TCR counts.

Amplification of ligated cDNA took four PCR rounds with SP2 and nested alpha and beta constant primers. Blood and skin TCR RNA was reverse transcribed with alpha and beta constant primers. One entry per CDR3 protein, called by TCRdb with MiXCR from the UMI-ligation and nested PCR reads. The sample consists of 25,000 to 35,000 distinct CDR3 sequences, about 6.7% of them appearing once. The chain combines TRBV25-1 with TRBJ1-4, with TRBD1 identical over 7 bases. The sample here was skin, taken from a tuberculin skin test site. This TCR derives from an adult in good health. CDR3: CASSRTGSNEKLFF. In nucleotides, the CDR3 is TGTGCCAGCAGCCGGACAGGATCTAATGAAAAACTGTTTTTT.